This T cell receptor (beta chain) appears in the sequencing data of a study of T cells in Graves' hyperthyroidism and ophthalmopathy. Study summary: Blood from the periphery was taken at initial diagnosis, before any treatment.

The germline gives CDR1 KGHDR, CDR2 SFDVKD. This CDR3 comprises 12 residues. The V gene lost 5 bases and the J gene lost 10 bases, with 11 bases spanning the gap. Amplified TCR beta CDR3 regions came from RNA transcripts. Primed by the HTBI set, a first-round RT-PCR was run on the TCR CDR3. TCRdb fed the multiplex PCR reads into MiXCR, producing one record per CDR3 protein. The sample holds about 400,000 distinct CDR3 sequences, around a sixth seen once. Patients with uncontrolled infections, other autoimmune diseases, pregnancy or lactation were excluded. Diagnoses were established using clinical symptoms, serum thyroxine and TRAb, thyroid ultrasound and orbital computed tomography.

The receptor's source is a woman between 18 and 30 years old with Graves' hyperthyroidism. The sequenced material came from blood. J is TRBJ2-1 and V is TRBV24-1; D tentatively fits TRBD1 or TRBD2 (5 bases each). For the CDR3, the DNA is TGTGCCACCAGTGCTCGGTGGGGGGAGCAGTTCTTC. Residues: CATSARWGEQFF.